The T cell receptor beta chain described here comes from a study of blood T cell repertoires in COVID-19. CDR1 and CDR2 from the germline V gene are SGHTA and FQGTGA. The CDR3 spans 15 residues. The J segment lost 2 bases and the V segment lost 5 bases, leaving 4 bases of the junction unmatched. TCRdb keeps only in-frame clones here, not all; method: immunoSEQ multiplex PCR. The data contain fewer than 400,000 clones, 85% to 90% of them singletons. Sequencing was carried out using peripheral blood. This sequence originates from a woman in her twenties or thirties with COVID-19, enrolled during active disease. The chain couples TRBV7-3 to TRBJ2-1; TRBD2 matches at 9 bases. The CDR3 spells CASSQAGGTYNEQFF. In DNA form, the CDR3 reads TGTGCCAGCAGCCAAGCGGGAGGTACCTACAATGAGCAGTTCTTC.